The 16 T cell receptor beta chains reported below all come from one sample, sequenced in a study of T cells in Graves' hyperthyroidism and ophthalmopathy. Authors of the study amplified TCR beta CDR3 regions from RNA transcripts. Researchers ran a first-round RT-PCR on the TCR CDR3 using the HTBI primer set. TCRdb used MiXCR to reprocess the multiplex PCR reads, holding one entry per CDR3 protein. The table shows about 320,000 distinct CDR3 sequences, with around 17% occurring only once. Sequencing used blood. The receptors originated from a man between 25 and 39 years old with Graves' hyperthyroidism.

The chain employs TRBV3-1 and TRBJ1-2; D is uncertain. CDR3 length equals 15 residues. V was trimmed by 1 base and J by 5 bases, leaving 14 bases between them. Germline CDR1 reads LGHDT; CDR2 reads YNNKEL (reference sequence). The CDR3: CASSQGQVGKYGYTF. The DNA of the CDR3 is TGTGCCAGCAGCCAAGGGCAGGTGGGAAAATATGGCTACACCTTC.

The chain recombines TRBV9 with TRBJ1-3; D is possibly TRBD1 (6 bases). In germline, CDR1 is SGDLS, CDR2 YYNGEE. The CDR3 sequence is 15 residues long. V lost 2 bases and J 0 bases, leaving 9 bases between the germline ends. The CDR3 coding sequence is TGTGCCAGCAGCGTGGGGGCCCACTCTGGAAACACCATATATTTT. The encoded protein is CASSVGAHSGNTIYF.

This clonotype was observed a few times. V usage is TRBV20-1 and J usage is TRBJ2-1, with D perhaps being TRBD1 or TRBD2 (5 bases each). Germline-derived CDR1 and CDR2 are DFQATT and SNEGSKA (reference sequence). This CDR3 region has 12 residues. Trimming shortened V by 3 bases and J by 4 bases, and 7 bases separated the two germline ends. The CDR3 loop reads CSARGVYNEQFF. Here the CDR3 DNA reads TGCAGTGCTAGGGGGGTGTACAATGAGCAGTTCTTC.

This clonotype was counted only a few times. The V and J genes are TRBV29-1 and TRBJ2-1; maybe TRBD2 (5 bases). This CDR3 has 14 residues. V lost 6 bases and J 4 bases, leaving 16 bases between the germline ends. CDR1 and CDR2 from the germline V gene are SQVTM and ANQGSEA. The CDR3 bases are TGCAGCGTCTTATACGGGATCACTTACAATGAGCAGTTCTTC. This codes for CSVLYGITYNEQFF.

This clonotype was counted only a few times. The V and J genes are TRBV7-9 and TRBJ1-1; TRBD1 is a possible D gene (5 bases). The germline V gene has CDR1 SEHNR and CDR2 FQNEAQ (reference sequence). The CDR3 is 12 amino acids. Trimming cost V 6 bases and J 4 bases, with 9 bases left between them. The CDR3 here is CASRGQSTEAFF. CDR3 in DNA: TGTGCCAGCAGGGGGCAGTCCACTGAAGCTTTCTTT.

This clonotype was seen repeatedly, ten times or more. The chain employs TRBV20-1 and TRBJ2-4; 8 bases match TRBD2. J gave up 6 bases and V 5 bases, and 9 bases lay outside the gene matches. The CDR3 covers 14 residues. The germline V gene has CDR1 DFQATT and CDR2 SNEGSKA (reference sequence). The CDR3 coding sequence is TGCAGTGCTTCGATAGCGGGGAGGGTAAACATTCAGTACTTC. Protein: CSASIAGRVNIQYF.

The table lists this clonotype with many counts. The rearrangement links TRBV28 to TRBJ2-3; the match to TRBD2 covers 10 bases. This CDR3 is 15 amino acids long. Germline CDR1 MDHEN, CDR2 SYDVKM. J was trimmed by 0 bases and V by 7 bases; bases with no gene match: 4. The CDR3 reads CASTETSGSTDTQYF. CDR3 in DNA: TGTGCCAGCACCGAGACTAGCGGGAGCACAGATACGCAGTATTTT.

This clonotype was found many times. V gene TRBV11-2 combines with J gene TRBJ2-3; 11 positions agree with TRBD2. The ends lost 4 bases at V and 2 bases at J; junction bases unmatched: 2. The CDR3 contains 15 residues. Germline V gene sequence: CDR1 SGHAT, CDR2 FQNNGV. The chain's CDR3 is CASSWTSGSTDTQYF. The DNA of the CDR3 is TGTGCCAGCAGCTGGACTAGCGGGTCCACAGATACGCAGTATTTT.

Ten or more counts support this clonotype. This CDR3 is CASSLGSDTQYF. The CDR3 DNA follows: TGTGCCAGCAGCCTGGGGTCGGATACGCAGTATTTT. The chain employs TRBV11-2 and TRBJ2-3; D is uncertain. The V end lost 5 bases, the J end lost 6 bases, and 9 bases lay between the germline ends. This CDR3 spans 12 amino acids. Germline V gives CDR1 SGHAT, CDR2 FQNNGV.

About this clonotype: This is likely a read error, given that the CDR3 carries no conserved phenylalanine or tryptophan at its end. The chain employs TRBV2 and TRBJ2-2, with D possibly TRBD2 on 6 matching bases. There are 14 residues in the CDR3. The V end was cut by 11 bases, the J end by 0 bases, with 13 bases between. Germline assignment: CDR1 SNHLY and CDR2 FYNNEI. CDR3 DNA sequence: TGTGCCGTTAGCGGAGAAGCGAACACCGGGGAGCTGTTTTCT. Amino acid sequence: CAVSGEANTGELFS.

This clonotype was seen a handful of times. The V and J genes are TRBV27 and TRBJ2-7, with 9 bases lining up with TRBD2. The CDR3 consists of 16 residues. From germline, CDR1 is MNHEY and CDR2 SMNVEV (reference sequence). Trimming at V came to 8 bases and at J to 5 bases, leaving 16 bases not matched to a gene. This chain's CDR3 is CASSPGVAGERNEQYF. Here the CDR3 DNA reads TGTGCCAGCTCCCCCGGGGTAGCGGGAGAAAGGAACGAGCAGTACTTC.

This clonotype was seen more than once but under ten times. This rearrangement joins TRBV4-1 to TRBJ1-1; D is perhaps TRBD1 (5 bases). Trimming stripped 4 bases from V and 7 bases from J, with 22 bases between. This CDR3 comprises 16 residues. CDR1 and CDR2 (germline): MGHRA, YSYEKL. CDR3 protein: CASSRLPSGSTGEAFF. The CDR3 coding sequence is TGCGCCAGCAGCCGCCTCCCTTCAGGGAGTACGGGTGAAGCTTTCTTT.

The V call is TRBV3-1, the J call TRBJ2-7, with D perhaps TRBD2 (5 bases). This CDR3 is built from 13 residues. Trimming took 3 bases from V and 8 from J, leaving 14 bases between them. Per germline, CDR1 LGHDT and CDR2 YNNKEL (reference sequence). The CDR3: CASSQRYQRQQYF. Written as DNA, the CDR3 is TGTGCCAGCAGCCAGCGTTACCAGCGGCAGCAGTACTTC.

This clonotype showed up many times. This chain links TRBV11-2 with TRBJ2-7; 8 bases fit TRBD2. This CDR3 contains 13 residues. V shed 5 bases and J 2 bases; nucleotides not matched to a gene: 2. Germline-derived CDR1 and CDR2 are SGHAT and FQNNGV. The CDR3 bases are TGTGCCAGCAGCACGCGGGAGGCCTACGAGCAGTACTTC. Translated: CASSTREAYEQYF.

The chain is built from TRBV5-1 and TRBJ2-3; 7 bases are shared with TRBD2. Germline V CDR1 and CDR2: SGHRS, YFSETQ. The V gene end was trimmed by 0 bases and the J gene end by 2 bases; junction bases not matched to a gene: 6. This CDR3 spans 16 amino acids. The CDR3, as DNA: TGCGCCAGCAGCTTGGGGTCCCTAGCGGACACAGATACGCAGTATTTT. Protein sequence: CASSLGSLADTDTQYF.

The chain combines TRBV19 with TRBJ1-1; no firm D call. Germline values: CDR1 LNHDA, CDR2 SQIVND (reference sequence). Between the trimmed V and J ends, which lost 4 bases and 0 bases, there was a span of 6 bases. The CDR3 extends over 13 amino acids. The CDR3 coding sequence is TGTGCCAGTAGTAGTTATATGAACACTGAAGCTTTCTTT. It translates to CASSSYMNTEAFF.